This T cell receptor (beta chain) was captured by sequencing in a study of cytotoxic CD8 clonotypes in ibrutinib-treated CLL. Sequencing was performed with immunoSEQ multiplex PCR; in TCRdb, only in-frame clones are kept and a portion is missing. The sample contains 140,000 or so clones, over 60% of which appear only once. The CDR3 contains 15 residues. Germline V lookup: CDR1 MNHEY, CDR2 SMNVEV (reference sequence). Trimming cost V 4 bases and J 0 bases, with 7 bases left between them. Sequencing was performed on PBMCs, taken after 12 months of ibrutinib treatment. V and J are TRBV27 and TRBJ2-6; no definite D call. The clonotype was recovered from a human donor with chronic lymphocytic leukemia. CDR3 residues: CASSSRFSGANVLTF. The CDR3 coding sequence is TGTGCCAGCAGTTCCCGGTTCTCTGGGGCCAACGTCCTGACTTTC.